The next 21 T cell receptor beta chains were all read from a single sample in a study of cytomegalovirus exposure and HLA in healthy donors. PCR employed 60 Vbeta and 13 Jbeta primers. Generated by immunoSEQ multiplex PCR, the TCRdb table keeps only in-frame clones and is missing some. The sample lists almost 200,000 clones, around 80% seen once, with approximately 4% in the top ten. Source material: PBMCs. The receptors come from a woman under 40 in good health and CMV-seropositive.

The chain carries TRBV5-4 and TRBJ1-4, with a possible D match to TRBD1 (5 bases). V dropped 1 base and J dropped 4 bases, with 11 bases sitting between them. The CDR3 covers 15 residues. Germline V lookup: CDR1 SGHNT, CDR2 YYREEE (reference sequence). In DNA, the CDR3 is TGTGCCAGCAGCTTGAAGACAGCATTTAATGAAAAACTGTTTTTT. It specifies CASSLKTAFNEKLFF.

This chain joins TRBV4-3 and TRBJ1-1; D gene unclear. V was pared by 0 bases and J by 1 base, with 6 bases between. CDR3 length: 14 residues. Germline V gene data show CDR1 as LGHNA and CDR2 as YSLEER. The DNA of the CDR3 is TGCGCCAGCAGCCAAGATCTGAGGAACACTGAAGCTTTCTTT. It translates to CASSQDLRNTEAFF.

The V call is TRBV5-1, the J call TRBJ2-7; tentatively, D is TRBD1 (5 bases). The CDR3 extends over 13 amino acids. Germline lookup yields CDR1 SGHRS and CDR2 YFSETQ. The V end was cut by 0 bases, the J end by 6 bases, with 10 bases between. The CDR3 sequence: CASSLASRAEQYF. The CDR3 DNA sequence: TGCGCCAGCAGCTTGGCTTCCAGGGCCGAGCAGTACTTC.

A few counts support this clone. This chain uses TRBV27 with TRBJ1-4; 7 bases fit TRBD1. Trimming took 6 bases from V and 1 from J; bases not matched to a gene: 5. Germline V gene data show CDR1 as MNHEY and CDR2 as SMNVEV (reference sequence). CDR3 length: 15 residues. CDR3 residues: CASSLTGVTNEKLFF. For the CDR3, the DNA is TGTGCCAGCAGCCTTACAGGGGTAACTAATGAAAAACTGTTTTTT.

This clone was found once. The chain couples TRBV5-4 to TRBJ2-1; D gene unclear. The CDR3 has 13 amino acids. Germline V gene sequence: CDR1 SGHNT, CDR2 YYREEE (reference sequence). V was shortened by 1 base and J by 7 bases, with 9 bases between the two germline ends. This CDR3 reads CASSLLEQNEQFF. For the CDR3, the DNA is TGTGCCAGCAGCTTGTTAGAACAGAATGAGCAGTTCTTC.

The sample holds one count of this clone. The chain employs TRBV11-2 and TRBJ1-2; 9 nucleotides agree with TRBD1. The V segment lost 3 bases and the J segment 8 bases; nucleotides outside the gene matches: 7. CDR3 length: 14 amino acids. Germline V gene sequence: CDR1 SGHAT, CDR2 FQNNGV. The CDR3 loop is CASSLGTGREGYTF. For the CDR3, the DNA is TGTGCCAGCAGCTTGGGGACAGGGAGGGAAGGCTACACCTTC. The entire variable domain, with the rest obtained from reference TRBV11-2 and TRBJ1-2, is as follows: EAGVAQSPRYKIIEKRQSVAFWCNPISGHATLYWYQQILGQGPKLLIQFQNNGVVDDSQLPKDRFSAERLKGVDSTLKIQPAKLEDSAVYLCASSLGTGREGYTFGSGTRLTVV.

The chain carries TRBV2 and TRBJ2-1, with 8 positions matching TRBD2. This CDR3 spans 13 amino acids. CDR1 is SNHLY, CDR2 FYNNEI, per germline. Unmatched junction bases numbered 7, after V lost 3 bases and J lost 12 bases. CDR3 in amino acids: CASSEASGWVQFF. The CDR3 DNA reads TGTGCCAGCAGTGAGGCTAGCGGGTGGGTGCAGTTCTTC.

The rearrangement uses TRBV11-2 and TRBJ2-7, with 9 bases fitting TRBD1. V gave up 5 bases and J gave up 0 bases; unmatched junction bases: 8. Per germline, CDR1 SGHAT and CDR2 FQNNGV. CDR3 length: 16 amino acids. CDR3: CASSRQGGVSSYEQYF. The CDR3 DNA reads as TGTGCCAGCAGCCGACAGGGGGGGGTCAGCTCCTACGAGCAGTACTTC.

The rearrangement links TRBV6-6 to TRBJ1-4; tentative D call: TRBD1 (6 bases). The CDR3 is 15 residues long. Germline V gene data show CDR1 as MNHNY and CDR2 as SVGAGI (reference sequence). The V end lost 0 bases, the J end lost 6 bases, and 11 bases lay between the germline ends. Here the CDR3 DNA reads TGTGCCAGCAGTTACTCAGGGAGACAGGATGAAAAACTGTTTTTT. This gives the protein CASSYSGRQDEKLFF.

This chain joins TRBV10-2 and TRBJ2-7; D is uncertain. V gave up 4 bases and J gave up 0 bases, with 16 bases separating them. Germline V gives CDR1 WSHSY, CDR2 SAAADI. This CDR3 region has 16 residues. The CDR3 region has the DNA TGCGCCAGCAGTGGATTTCCCCACTATAGCTCCTACGAGCAGTACTTC. Translation: CASSGFPHYSSYEQYF.

The V and J genes are TRBV11-3 and TRBJ1-1; the match to TRBD1 covers 7 bases. The CDR3 has 14 amino acids. Trimming at V came to 8 bases and at J to 1 base, leaving 7 bases not matched to a gene. The germline gives CDR1 SGHNT, CDR2 YENEEA. CDR3 coding DNA: TGTGCCAGCGGCACAGGGGCGTGGAACACTGAAGCTTTCTTT. Its protein product is CASGTGAWNTEAFF.

The chain carries TRBV5-6 and TRBJ2-7; 8 bases match TRBD1. V trimming: 0 bases; J trimming: 3 bases; junction bases outside the gene matches: 11. Germline CDR1 reads SGHDT; CDR2 reads YYEEEE. The length of the CDR3 is 17 residues. The CDR3 DNA follows: TGTGCCAGCAGCTTGGCTTATTTTGGGACAGGAAGCTACGAGCAGTACTTC. Its protein is CASSLAYFGTGSYEQYF.

This chain connects TRBV4-1 to TRBJ1-5; D may be TRBD1 (5 bases). This CDR3 region has 14 residues. Germline V gene lookup returns CDR1 MGHRA and CDR2 YSYEKL. The V gene lost 1 base and the J gene lost 6 bases, with 10 bases spanning the gap. The CDR3 sequence: CASSQAPGFQPQHF. CDR3 DNA sequence: TGCGCCAGCAGCCAAGCCCCAGGGTTTCAGCCCCAGCATTTT.

This clone came up once. The chain joins TRBV4-1 to TRBJ2-7; D might be TRBD2 (5 bases). CDR1 is MGHRA, CDR2 YSYEKL, per germline. V lost 1 base, J lost 3 bases, and 13 bases lay in between. The CDR3 runs 15 residues. CDR3 nucleotides: TGCGCCAGCAGCCAAGCCCGGGAAAGGCGCTACGAGCAGTACTTC. Protein product: CASSQARERRYEQYF.

The chain links TRBV2 to TRBJ2-7, with D perhaps TRBD2 (5 bases). Between the trimmed V and J ends, which lost 3 bases and 2 bases, there was a span of 11 bases. Germline lookup yields CDR1 SNHLY and CDR2 FYNNEI. The CDR3 loop spans 14 amino acids. CDR3 sequence: CASSEAERAYEQYF. The CDR3 DNA reads as TGTGCCAGCAGTGAGGCGGAGAGGGCCTACGAGCAGTACTTC.

The chain recombines TRBV21-1 with TRBJ2-7; the table's D call, TRBD2, was not checked against the DNA. TRBV21-1 is labeled a pseudogene. The CDR3 spans 19 residues. The CDR3 bases are TGTGCCAGCAGCAAAGACCCCGGGCAGGAGGACGTTTATCATTACGAGCAGTACTTC. Translated: CASSKDPGQEDVYHYEQYF.

To note about this clone: An end of the junction differs from the germline gene, which may be a read error. The chain couples TRBV7-2 to TRBJ2-4, with TRBD1 matching over 7 bases. The CDR3 covers 16 residues. Per the germline V gene, CDR1 is SGHTA and CDR2 is FQGNSA. The CDR3 is CVSSPRQGPAKNIQYF. CDR3 nucleotide sequence: TGTGTCAGCAGCCCGAGACAGGGACCGGCCAAAAACATTCAGTACTTC.

This clone showed up just once. V is TRBV4-3 and J is TRBJ2-7; TRBD1 matches at 9 bases. Trimming took 0 bases from V and 5 from J; bases not matched to a gene: 5. CDR1 LGHNA and CDR2 YSLEER come from the germline V gene. CDR3 length: 15 amino acids. The CDR3 sequence: CASSQDQDRGDEQYF. For the CDR3, the DNA is TGCGCCAGCAGCCAAGATCAGGACAGGGGAGACGAGCAGTACTTC.

The rearrangement links TRBV6-6 to TRBJ1-2, with D hard to call. This CDR3 has 14 amino acids. The germline V gene encodes CDR1 MNHNY and CDR2 SVGAGI (reference sequence). V was cut by 6 bases and J by 2 bases, with 13 bases left in between. Here the CDR3 DNA reads TGTGCCAGCAGCCCCGGCGGAGAAAACTATGGCTACACCTTC. This sequence encodes CASSPGGENYGYTF.

This clone was counted once. This rearrangement joins TRBV14 to TRBJ2-1, with D hard to call. Trimming pared 1 base from V and 7 bases from J, leaving 8 bases between. Germline V CDR1 and CDR2: SGHDN, FVKESK. There are 13 residues in the CDR3. CDR3 loop: CASSQVLINEQFF. Written as DNA, the CDR3 is TGTGCCAGCAGCCAAGTTTTAATTAATGAGCAGTTCTTC.

This clone has only one observation. The rearrangement links TRBV7-9 to TRBJ1-5; weak D call: TRBD1 (5 bases). Trimming stripped 2 bases from V and 2 bases from J, with 7 bases between. Germline V gives CDR1 SEHNR, CDR2 FQNEAQ (reference sequence). CDR3 size: 14 residues. CDR3 bases: TGTGCCAGCAGCTTACAGGGTGGCAATCAGCCCCAGCATTTT. Protein sequence: CASSLQGGNQPQHF.